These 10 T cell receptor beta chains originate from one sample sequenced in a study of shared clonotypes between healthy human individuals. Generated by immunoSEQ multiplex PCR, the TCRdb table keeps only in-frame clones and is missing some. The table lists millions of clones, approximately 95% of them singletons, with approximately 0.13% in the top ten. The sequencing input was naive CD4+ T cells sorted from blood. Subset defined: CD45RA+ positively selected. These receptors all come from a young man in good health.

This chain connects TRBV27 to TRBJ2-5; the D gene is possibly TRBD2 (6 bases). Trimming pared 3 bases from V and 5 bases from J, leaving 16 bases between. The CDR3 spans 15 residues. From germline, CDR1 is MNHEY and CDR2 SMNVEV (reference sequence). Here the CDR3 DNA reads TGTGCCAGCAGTTTTAAGGGAAGGAGCGGGGAGACCCAGTACTTC. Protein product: CASSFKGRSGETQYF.

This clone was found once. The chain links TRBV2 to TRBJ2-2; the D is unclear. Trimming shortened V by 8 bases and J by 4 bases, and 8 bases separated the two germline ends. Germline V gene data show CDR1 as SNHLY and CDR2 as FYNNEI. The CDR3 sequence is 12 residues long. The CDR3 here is CASYISTGELFF. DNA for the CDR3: TGTGCCAGCTACATCAGCACCGGGGAGCTGTTTTTT.

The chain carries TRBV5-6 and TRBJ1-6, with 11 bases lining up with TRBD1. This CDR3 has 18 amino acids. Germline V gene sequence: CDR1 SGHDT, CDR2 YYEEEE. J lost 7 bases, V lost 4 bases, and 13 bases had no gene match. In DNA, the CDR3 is TGTGCCAGCAGCCCAGGAAGGGACAGGGGGAAGGTAAATTCACCCCTCCACTTT. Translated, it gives CASSPGRDRGKVNSPLHF.

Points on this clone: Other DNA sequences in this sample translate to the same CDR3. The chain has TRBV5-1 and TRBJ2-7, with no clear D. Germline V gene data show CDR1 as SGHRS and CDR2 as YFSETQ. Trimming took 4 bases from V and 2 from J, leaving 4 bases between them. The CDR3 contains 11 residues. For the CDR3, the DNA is TGCGCCAGCAGCGCAACCTACGAGCAGTACTTC. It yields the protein CASSATYEQYF.

CDR3 sequence: CATRRGLSTDTQYF. The CDR3 coding sequence is TGTGCCACGAGGAGGGGCCTTAGCACAGATACGCAGTATTTT. J is TRBJ2-3 and V is TRBV10-3; possible D gene TRBD2, 6 bases. The V end lost 10 bases, the J end lost 0 bases, and 14 bases lay between the germline ends. Looked up from germline, CDR1 is ENHRY and CDR2 is SYGVKD. CDR3 size: 14 residues.

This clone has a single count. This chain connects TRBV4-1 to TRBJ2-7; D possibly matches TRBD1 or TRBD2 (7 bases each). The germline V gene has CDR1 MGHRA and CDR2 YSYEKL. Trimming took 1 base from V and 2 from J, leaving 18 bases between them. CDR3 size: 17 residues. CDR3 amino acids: CASSQGPGGVVTYEQYF. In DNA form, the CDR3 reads TGCGCCAGCAGCCAAGGCCCAGGGGGGGTGGTAACCTACGAGCAGTACTTC.

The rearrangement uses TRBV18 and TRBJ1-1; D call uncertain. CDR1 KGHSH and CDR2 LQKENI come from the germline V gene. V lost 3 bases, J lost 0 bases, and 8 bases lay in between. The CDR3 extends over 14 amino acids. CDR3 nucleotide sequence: TGTGCCAGCTCACCCAGGCAAATGAACACTGAAGCTTTCTTT. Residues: CASSPRQMNTEAFF.

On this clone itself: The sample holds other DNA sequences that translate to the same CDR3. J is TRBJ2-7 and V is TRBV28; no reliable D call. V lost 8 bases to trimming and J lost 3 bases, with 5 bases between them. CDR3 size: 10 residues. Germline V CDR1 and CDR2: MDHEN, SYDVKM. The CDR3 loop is CASSRYEQYF. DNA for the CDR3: TGTGCCAGCTCACGCTACGAGCAGTACTTC.

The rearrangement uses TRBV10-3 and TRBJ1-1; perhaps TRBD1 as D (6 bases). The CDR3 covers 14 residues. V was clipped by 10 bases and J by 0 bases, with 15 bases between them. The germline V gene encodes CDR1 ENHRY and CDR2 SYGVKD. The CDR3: CASGAGEMNTEAFF. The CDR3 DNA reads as TGTGCCAGTGGGGCAGGGGAAATGAACACTGAAGCTTTCTTT.

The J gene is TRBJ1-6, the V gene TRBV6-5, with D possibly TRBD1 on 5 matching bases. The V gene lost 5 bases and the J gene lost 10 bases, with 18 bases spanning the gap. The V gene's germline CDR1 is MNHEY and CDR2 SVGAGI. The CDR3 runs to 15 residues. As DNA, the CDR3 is TGTGCCAGCAGTCCCGGAGGGACGGGGGGATCACCCCTCCACTTT. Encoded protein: CASSPGGTGGSPLHF.